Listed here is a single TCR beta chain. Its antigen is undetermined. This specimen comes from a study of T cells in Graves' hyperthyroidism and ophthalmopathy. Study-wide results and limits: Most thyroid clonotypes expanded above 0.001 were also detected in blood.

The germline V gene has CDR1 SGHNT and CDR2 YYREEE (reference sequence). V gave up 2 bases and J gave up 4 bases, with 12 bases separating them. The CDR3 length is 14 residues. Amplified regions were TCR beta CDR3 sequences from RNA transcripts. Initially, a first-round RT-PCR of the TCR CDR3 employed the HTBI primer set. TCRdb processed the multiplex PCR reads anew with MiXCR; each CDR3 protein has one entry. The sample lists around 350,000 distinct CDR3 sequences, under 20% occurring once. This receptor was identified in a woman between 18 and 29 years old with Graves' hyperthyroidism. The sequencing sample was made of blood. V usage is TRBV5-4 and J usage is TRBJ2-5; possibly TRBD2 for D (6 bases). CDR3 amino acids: CASSFGGMGETQYF. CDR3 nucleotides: TGTGCCAGCAGCTTCGGAGGGATGGGAGAGACCCAGTACTTC. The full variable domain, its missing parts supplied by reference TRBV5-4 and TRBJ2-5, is ETGVTQSPTHLIKTRGQQVTLRCSSQSGHNTVSWYQQALGQGPQFIFQYYREEENGRGNFPPRFSGLQFPNYSSELNVNALELDDSALYLCASSFGGMGETQYFGPGTRLLVL.